This T cell receptor beta chain was recovered during a study of blood T cell repertoires in COVID-19. Study in general: T cells, B-cell-depleted T cells, or PBMCs provided the cDNA or gDNA that served as material.

Study processing details: It was from reference gene primer amplification that nucleated cell counts were estimated. Assay: immunoSEQ multiplex PCR; the TCRdb copy retains only in-frame clones and omits some. The DNA was the basis for D and trimming; V, J and clone size are from that table. Of approximately 400,000 clones in the sample, roughly 90% were seen once. Those who participated ranged in age from about 18 to 89 years and resided in about two dozen US areas. Participants' reported clinical history set cohort assignment. Per germline, CDR1 MNHEY and CDR2 SVGAGI. This CDR3 is 15 amino acids long. The J segment lost 2 bases and the V segment lost 2 bases, leaving 1 base of the junction unmatched.

V usage is TRBV6-5 and J usage is TRBJ2-1, with 9 bases matching TRBD2. Sequenced: PBMCs or T cells enriched from blood (not recorded which). The clonotype comes from a woman in her 40s who had been exposed to COVID-19. The CDR3 reads CASSYGGRAYNEQFF. CDR3 sequence (DNA): TGTGCCAGCAGTTACGGCGGGAGGGCCTACAATGAGCAGTTCTTC.